This T cell receptor (beta chain) appears in the sequencing data of a study of blood T cell repertoires in COVID-19. Trimming stripped 6 bases from V and 3 bases from J, with 13 bases between. The CDR3 runs 13 residues. The germline V gene has CDR1 SQVTM and CDR2 ANQGSEA. Profiled with immunoSEQ multiplex PCR; TCRdb holds only in-frame clones, not every one. The sample carries 250,000 or so clones, about nine tenths recorded once. This clonotype was sampled from a woman aged 25 to 45 with acute COVID-19. Sequencing was carried out using PBMCs or T cells enriched from blood (not recorded which). The rearrangement joins TRBV29-1 to TRBJ2-3; weak D call: TRBD2 (5 bases). The CDR3 here is CSVAGGPTDTQYF. The CDR3 DNA reads TGCAGCGTGGCGGGCGGCCCTACAGATACGCAGTATTTT.